This TCR beta chain emerged from a study of blood T cell repertoires in COVID-19. Study-level background: The United States, Italy and Spain supplied acute and convalescent COVID-19 samples. T cells, B-cell-depleted T cells, or PBMCs provided the cDNA or gDNA that served as material.

Trimming pared 6 bases from V and 0 bases from J, leaving 8 bases between. Germline V lookup: CDR1 MNHEY, CDR2 SVGAGI. The CDR3 contains 13 residues. Exposed study participants had met a COVID-19 case within 2 weeks before entry. The authors' processing: By means of reference gene primer amplification, nucleated cell counts were estimated. Using immunoSEQ multiplex PCR, the repertoire was profiled, and TCRdb retains in-frame clones only, with some absent. The DNA gave D and trimming, while V, J and clone size come from that table. The data show about 260,000 clones, around 93% seen once. This TCR was recovered from a man in his forties who had been exposed to COVID-19. Sequencing input: PBMCs or T cells enriched from blood (not recorded which). The chain links TRBV6-5 to TRBJ1-1; D may be TRBD1 (6 bases). The CDR3 here is CASRDSLNTEAFF. CDR3 DNA: TGTGCCAGCAGGGACAGTCTGAACACTGAAGCTTTCTTT.